The clone carrying this T cell receptor beta chain has more than one count but fewer than ten. Its target is not known. The data were produced by immunoSEQ multiplex PCR, yet TCRdb's version contains in-frame clones alone and is incomplete. Found here are tens of thousands of clones, more than 75% of them singletons; the top ten hold about 0.95%. This entry belongs to a study of radiotherapy plus CTLA-4 blockade in lung cancer. Study-wide background: Among all patients, about 19% showed objective responses, while roughly 28% had disease control. Study observations and caveats: Some TCR clones had been derived from tumors. These clones expanded in peripheral blood after radiotherapy plus ipilimumab. Among reported predictors of response, early blood T cell clone dynamics with interferon-beta performed best.

Trimming left V 3 bases short and J 8 bases short, with 16 bases between. Germline assignment: CDR1 SNHLY and CDR2 FYNNEI. This CDR3 comprises 15 residues. Focal radiation plus CTLA-4 blockade with ipilimumab was administered to patients who had chemo-refractory metastatic non-small-cell lung cancer. The receptor was isolated from a human donor with non-small cell lung cancer who had stable disease on radiotherapy plus ipilimumab. The sequencing used peripheral blood, collected from a patient treated with radiotherapy plus ipilimumab. This chain connects TRBV2 to TRBJ2-2; D is tentatively TRBD1 or TRBD2 (6 bases each). DNA for the CDR3: TGTGCCAGCAGTGAGCGGTTTCGGAGGGGGGGGGAGCTGTTTTTT. This codes for CASSERFRRGGELFF.